The clone carrying this T cell receptor beta chain came up many times. Its antigen is not identified. The data were obtained in a study of CD8+CD57+ T cells in acquired aplastic anemia. Study information: Sorting CD4+ and CD8+ cells gave DNA averaging about 3.2 ug. Study conclusions and caveats: Almost 30 shared CD8+ CDR3s appeared highly expressed within patients' immunodominant clones.

Germline CDR1 and CDR2: PRHDT and FYEKMQ (reference sequence). The CDR3 runs 16 residues. The V gene end was trimmed by 5 bases and the J gene end by 0 bases; junction bases not matched to a gene: 7. TCR beta VDJ combinations and CDR3 sequences were profiled from genomic DNA. Each CDR3 protein gets one entry after TCRdb re-called the reads with MiXCR. Among some 190,000 distinct CDR3 sequences listed, 45% to 50% were seen once. The specimen sequenced was sorted CD4+, CD8+, or CD8+CD57+ T cells (not recorded which) from PBMCs. The chain joins TRBV13 to TRBJ2-1; the match to TRBD2 covers 7 bases. This clonotype was obtained from a human donor in good health. This CDR3 reads CASSIKRDLSYNEQFF. The CDR3 DNA is TGTGCCAGCAGCATAAAGCGGGATCTCTCCTACAATGAGCAGTTCTTC. Based on the CDR3 plus reference TRBV13 and TRBJ2-1, the full variable domain is AAGVIQSPRHLIKEKRETATLKCYPIPRHDTVYWYQQGPGQDPQFLISFYEKMQSDKGSIPDRFSAQQFSDYHSELNMSSLELGDSALYFCASSIKRDLSYNEQFFGPGTRLTVL.